The TCR beta chain described here comes from a study of blood T cell repertoires in COVID-19. Study context: Samples representing acute and convalescent COVID-19 were sourced from the United States, Italy and Spain.

Sequenced by immunoSEQ multiplex PCR; TCRdb stores in-frame clones only, minus some. The data hold tens of thousands of clones, with roughly 87% observed a single time. The CDR3 spans 13 residues. The V end lost 5 bases, the J end lost 4 bases, and 11 bases lay between the germline ends. Per germline, CDR1 MGHDK and CDR2 SYGVNS. The chain carries TRBV25-1 and TRBJ2-5; D possibly corresponds to TRBD2 (5 bases). Sequenced material: peripheral blood. This clonotype was sampled from a woman of 80 years or more with acute or convalescent COVID-19. The CDR3 nucleotides read TGTGCCAGCAGTCCCGGCGGAGGAGAGACCCAGTACTTC. This translates into CASSPGGGETQYF.